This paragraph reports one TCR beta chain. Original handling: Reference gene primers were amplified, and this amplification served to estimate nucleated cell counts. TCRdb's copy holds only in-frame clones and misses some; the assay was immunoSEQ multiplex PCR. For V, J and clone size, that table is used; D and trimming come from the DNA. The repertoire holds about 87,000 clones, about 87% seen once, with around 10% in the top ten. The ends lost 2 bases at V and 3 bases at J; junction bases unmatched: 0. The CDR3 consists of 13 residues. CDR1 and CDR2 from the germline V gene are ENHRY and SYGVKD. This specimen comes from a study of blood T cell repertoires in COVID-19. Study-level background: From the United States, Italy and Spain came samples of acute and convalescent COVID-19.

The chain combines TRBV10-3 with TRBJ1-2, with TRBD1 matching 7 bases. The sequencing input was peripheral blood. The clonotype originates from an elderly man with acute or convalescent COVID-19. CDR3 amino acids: CAISEGQDYGYTF. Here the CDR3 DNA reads TGTGCCATCAGTGAGGGACAGGACTATGGCTACACCTTC.